This T cell receptor (beta chain) was recovered during a study of blood T cells in healthy people across ages (dated by TCRdb to between 2014 and 2017). Turning to the overall study: Template switching captured roughly one uniquely barcoded TCR beta cDNA molecule per two T cells in model experiments. To track age-related changes in TCR beta repertoire diversity, the study relied on deep sequencing normalized with unique cDNA molecular identifiers. Donors were grouped into four age groups: young (average approximately 15 years), middle-aged (over 35), aged (62) and long-lived (approximately 81). To avoid experimental bias, donors of different ages were randomly spread across the sequencing lanes. The study analyzed two additional independent replicas of 1 million unique cDNA reads from the same blood draw for two donors, one aged 18 to 30 and one aged 80 or older. Broader findings and caveats from the paper: As age increased, observed TCR beta diversity per million T cells dropped in a roughly linear way, and a significant reduction was already evident by age about 40. Compared with the aged group, the long-lived group had more naive CD4+ T cells, fewer expanded clones and increased TCR diversity, a pattern suggesting age selection. Because the CMV infection status of the donors was unknown, age-related changes in expanded clonotypes may potentially have been confounded. Estimates of total diversity from one million sequenced T cells were regarded as lower bounds and underestimates. Conclusive comparison of naive and antigen-experienced compartments was prevented by the profiling of bulk unsorted PBMCs. Observed TCR beta diversity correlated strongly with the percentage of naive T cells measured by flow cytometry.

Libraries came from 5' RACE. The run used an Illumina HiSeq 2500. The second PCR ran for roughly 6 to 11 cycles and used a J-beta primer mix along with a sample-barcoded 5' primer. A unique molecular identifier was introduced onto each TCR beta cDNA molecule by a template-switch 5' adaptor carrying 12 random nucleotides. Each sample yielded at least 3 million CDR3-containing paired-end reads. First-strand cDNA was synthesized from all RNA with the Mint cDNA synthesis kit, primed by a TRBC-specific oligonucleotide. Following uracil-DNA glycosylase treatment, all cDNA underwent a first 18-cycle PCR with the universal primers M1SS and BC2_uni_R. Under the source paper's analysis protocol: Normalization of each sample was performed by random selection of 1 million high-quality reads, each carrying a distinct molecular identifier. Reads with shared molecular identifiers were discarded instead of being binned into consensus sequences. CDR3 identification, clonotype clustering and error correction used MiTCR with a Q25 quality threshold and the strictest error-elimination algorithm. A nonparametric unseen species model with Euler transformation was used to estimate a lower bound on total TCR beta diversity. TCRdb trimmed the raw reads at Q25, called clones with MiXCR and kept productive beta chains. Merged by CDR3 protein, the rows form single entries marked with the most common genes and DNA. The V and J calls were not made by the authors but by TCRdb's processing. This sample lists 1.5 million to 2 million distinct CDR3 sequences; approximately 32% were detected once. The ten largest clones add up to about 11% of the sample.

Donors were 39 systemically healthy Caucasian individuals from Russia aged roughly 6 to 90 years. Around 10 milliliters of peripheral blood were drawn from each donor into EDTA-treated Vacutainer tubes. Ficoll-Paque density-gradient centrifugation was used to isolate PBMCs, with at least 6.5 million obtained per sample. Total RNA was extracted from PBMCs with Trizol reagent, with at least 6 micrograms obtained per sample. The percentages of naive CD45RAhigh/CD27high T cells were determined by flow cytometry on a PBMC aliquot from every donor. Note on this clonotype: Its cognate antigen has yet to be identified. Within one base of it there is no much larger clone, and no base qualities were kept.

V is pruned by 4 bases and J by 0 bases, leaving 9 bases of the junction without a gene match. The CDR3 contains 17 residues, cysteine and phenylalanine counted. Only the CDR3 region is kept as DNA, spanning 51 bases read in frame from base 1. CDR1 and CDR2, per the germline V gene, are SGDLS and YYNGEE. The TCR was taken from a woman between 25 and 40 years old in good health. In this chain, TRBV9 is recombined with TRBJ2-3; TRBD2 aligns with 9 central bases. Sequenced: blood. The bases read TGTGCCAGCAGCCAGGGACTAGCTTACTCTAGCACAGATACGCAGTATTTT. It specifies CASSQGLAYSSTDTQYF. Full variable domain (CDR3 extended with the reference TRBV9 and TRBJ2-3 proteins): DSGVTQTPKHLITATGQRVTLRCSPRSGDLSVYWYQQSLDQGLQFLIQYYNGEERAKGNILERFSAQQFPDLHSELNLSSLELGDSALYFCASSQGLAYSSTDTQYFGPGTRLTVL.